The sequence of this TCR beta chain was determined in a study of cytomegalovirus exposure and HLA in healthy donors. The PCR ran on 60 Vbeta and 13 Jbeta primers. TCRdb's table, derived via immunoSEQ multiplex PCR, lists solely in-frame clones and lacks some. This table holds 150,000 or so clones, under 85% found once. A note on this clone: The antigen remains unidentified.

Study-wide results and limits: Most TCR beta V segments were productive about 87% or about 30% of the time in an earlier analysis. Both high specificity and high sensitivity reportedly marked the classifier's diagnosis of cytomegalovirus status.

Germline CDR1 reads SGHRS; CDR2 reads YFSETQ. The CDR3 sequence is 14 residues long. The trim removed 7 bases at V and 0 bases at J, leaving 6 bases unmatched. Sample: PBMCs. The sequence was collected from a human donor in good health. This rearrangement joins TRBV5-1 to TRBJ2-7, with 8 bases matching TRBD1. The CDR3 region is CASQTGTGSYEQYF. CDR3 sequence (DNA): TGCGCCAGCCAAACCGGGACAGGCTCCTACGAGCAGTACTTC.